This TCR beta chain was identified in a study of blood T cell repertoires in COVID-19. Across the study: Some COVID-19 samples were acute and others convalescent; all came from the United States, Italy and Spain. Sample material is recorded as cDNA or gDNA derived from T cells, B-cell-depleted T cells, or PBMCs.

CDR3 length: 14 residues. V lost 4 bases to trimming and J lost 4 bases; unmatched junction nucleotides: 3. Germline loops: CDR1 SGHRS, CDR2 YFSETQ. Original processing notes: The assay estimated nucleated cells by amplifying reference gene primers. Assay used: immunoSEQ multiplex PCR; TCRdb lists only in-frame clones, some missing. V and J calls plus clone size are reproduced from that table; the DNA served to infer D and trimming. The profile shows 25,000 to 30,000 clones, 80% to 90% of them singletons. Sequences were obtained from peripheral blood. The TCR sequence derives from a human donor in a cohort sampled during active COVID-19. J is TRBJ2-5 and V is TRBV5-1; 11 nucleotides match TRBD1. The CDR3 protein is CASSRDRGGETQYF. The CDR3 DNA is TGCGCCAGCAGCAGGGACAGGGGGGGAGAGACCCAGTACTTC.